This entry lists 7 T cell receptor beta chains sequenced from one sample in a study of cytomegalovirus exposure and HLA in healthy donors. It was with 60 Vbeta and 13 Jbeta primers that the PCR ran. Repertoires were generated with immunoSEQ multiplex PCR, while TCRdb's copy carries only in-frame clones and drops some. The data contain approximately 210,000 clones, approximately 80% of them seen just once; the ten biggest clones take up about 1%. Sequencing was carried out using PBMCs. The origin of the receptors is a woman in her thirties or forties in good health and CMV-seronegative.

This chain connects TRBV4-3 to TRBJ2-6; weak D call: TRBD2 (5 bases). The CDR3 covers 18 residues. Between the trimmed V and J ends, which lost 2 bases and 1 base, there was a span of 15 bases. Germline-derived CDR1 and CDR2 are LGHNA and YSLEER. CDR3 sequence: CASSQLMGPGSGANVLTF. The CDR3 nucleotides read TGCGCCAGCAGCCAACTGATGGGTCCGGGATCTGGGGCCAACGTCCTGACTTTC.

The chain joins TRBV5-5 to TRBJ1-4; tentative D call: TRBD1 (5 bases). Germline V gives CDR1 SGHKS, CDR2 YYEKEE (reference sequence). The CDR3 runs 15 residues. Trimming left V 0 bases short and J 2 bases short, with 8 bases between. For the CDR3, the DNA is TGTGCCAGCAGCTTGGAGGGGTTGACTAATGAAAAACTGTTTTTT. Protein: CASSLEGLTNEKLFF.

The genes are TRBV5-1 and TRBJ2-4; 8 nucleotides match TRBD1. Trimming took 8 bases from V and 8 from J; bases not matched to a gene: 3. The CDR3 has 11 amino acids. Germline V lookup: CDR1 SGHRS, CDR2 YFSETQ. CDR3 DNA: TGCGCCAGTGGACAGGGCCACATTCAGTACTTC. This sequence encodes CASGQGHIQYF.

This chain uses TRBV15 with TRBJ1-1; tentatively, D is TRBD1 (5 bases). The CDR3 has 16 residues. Germline lookup yields CDR1 LNHNV and CDR2 YYDKDF (reference sequence). Trimming pared 3 bases from V and 4 bases from J, leaving 18 bases between. The CDR3: CATSSLGGWGGTEAFF. CDR3 sequence (DNA): TGTGCCACCAGCAGCTTGGGGGGGTGGGGTGGCACTGAAGCTTTCTTT.

This chain uses TRBV19 with TRBJ2-2; D might be TRBD2 (6 bases). The CDR3 covers 15 residues. Per the germline V gene, CDR1 is LNHDA and CDR2 is SQIVND (reference sequence). The germline V and J ends were trimmed by 4 bases and 3 bases, with 12 bases remaining between them. The CDR3 reads CASSTGDSDTGELFF. The CDR3 DNA sequence: TGTGCCAGTAGTACTGGGGACTCCGACACCGGGGAGCTGTTTTTT.

The rearrangement joins TRBV28 to TRBJ1-1; 7 nucleotides line up with TRBD1. The CDR3 has 12 amino acids. Germline V gene data show CDR1 as MDHEN and CDR2 as SYDVKM. J was trimmed by 3 bases and V by 8 bases; bases with no gene match: 3. CDR3: CASLRGHTEAFF. CDR3 nucleotides: TGTGCCAGCTTGAGGGGGCACACTGAAGCTTTCTTT. The full variable domain, rest sourced from reference TRBV28 and TRBJ1-1, is DVKVTQSSRYLVKRTGEKVFLECVQDMDHENMFWYRQDPGLGLRLIYFSYDVKMKEKGDIPEGYSVSREKKERFSLILESASTNQTSMYLCASLRGHTEAFFGQGTRLTVV.

The table lists this clone with a count of one. This chain uses TRBV11-3 with TRBJ2-1; 7 bases fit TRBD2. J was trimmed by 0 bases and V by 7 bases; bases with no gene match: 9. The germline gives CDR1 SGHNT, CDR2 YENEEA. The CDR3 totals 16 residues. This CDR3 reads CASTRGRGNSYNEQFF. The CDR3 region has the DNA TGTGCCAGCACCCGAGGGCGGGGGAACTCCTACAATGAGCAGTTCTTC.